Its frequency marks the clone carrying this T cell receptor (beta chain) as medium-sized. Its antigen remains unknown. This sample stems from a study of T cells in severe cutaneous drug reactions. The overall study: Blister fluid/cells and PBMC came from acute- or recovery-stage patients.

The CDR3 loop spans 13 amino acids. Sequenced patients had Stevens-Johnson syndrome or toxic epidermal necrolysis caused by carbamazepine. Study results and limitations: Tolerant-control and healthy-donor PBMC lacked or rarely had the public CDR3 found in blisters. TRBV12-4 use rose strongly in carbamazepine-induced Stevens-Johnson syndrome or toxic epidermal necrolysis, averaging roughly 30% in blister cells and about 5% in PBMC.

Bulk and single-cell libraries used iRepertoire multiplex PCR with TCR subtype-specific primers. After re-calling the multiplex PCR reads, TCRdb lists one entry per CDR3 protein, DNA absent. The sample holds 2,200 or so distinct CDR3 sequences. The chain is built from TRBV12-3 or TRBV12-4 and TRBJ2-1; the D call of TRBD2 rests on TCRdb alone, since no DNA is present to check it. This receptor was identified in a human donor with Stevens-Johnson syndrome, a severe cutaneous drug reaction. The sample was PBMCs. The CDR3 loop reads CASSFGGDNEQFF.